The 29 T cell receptor beta chains below come from one sample, sequenced in a study of blood T cell repertoires in COVID-19. Data came from immunoSEQ multiplex PCR; TCRdb stores just in-frame clones and leaves some out. The table includes almost 300,000 clones, approximately 89% detected once. The specimen was peripheral blood. These TCRs come from a woman aged 25 to 39 with COVID-19, enrolled during active disease.

The rearrangement uses TRBV3-1 (or the pseudogene TRBV3-2) and TRBJ1-3; a weak D match, TRBD1 (5 bases). Deletions cut 4 bases from V and 0 bases from J, with 13 bases between. Germline CDR1 is LGHDT and CDR2 is YNNKEL (reference sequence). The CDR3 loop spans 16 amino acids. As DNA, the CDR3 is TGTGCCAGCAGCCCTGGCCCAAGGGGCTCTGGAAACACCATATATTTT. The encoded protein is CASSPGPRGSGNTIYF.

This chain joins TRBV3-1 (or the pseudogene TRBV3-2) and TRBJ2-3; maybe TRBD2 (6 bases). The CDR3 is made up of 15 amino acids. Trimming removed 1 base at V and 4 bases at J, with 12 bases between. CDR1 is LGHDT and CDR2 is YNNKEL in the germline V gene (reference sequence). CDR3 nucleotides: TGTGCCAGCAGCCAAGGGACTATATCGGCAGATACGCAGTATTTT. Protein: CASSQGTISADTQYF.

The chain uses TRBV18 and TRBJ1-1; D remains unclear. Germline CDR1 KGHSH, CDR2 LQKENI. There are 14 residues in the CDR3. V shed 6 bases and J shed 0 bases, with 11 bases lying between them. DNA for the CDR3: TGTGCCAGCTCTCAGATGGTGGTGAACACTGAAGCTTTCTTT. Protein sequence: CASSQMVVNTEAFF. Filled out from reference TRBV18 and TRBJ1-1, the complete variable domain reads NAGVMQNPRHLVRRRGQEARLRCSPMKGHSHVYWYRQLPEEGLKFMVYLQKENIIDESGMPKERFSAEFPKEGPSILRIQQVVRGDSAAYFCASSQMVVNTEAFFGQGTRLTVV.

This chain connects TRBV30 to TRBJ1-5; possible D gene TRBD1, 6 bases. Germline lookup yields CDR1 GTSNPN and CDR2 SVGIG (reference sequence). The V gene lost 3 bases and the J gene lost 4 bases, with 13 bases spanning the gap. The CDR3 contains 14 residues. For the CDR3, the DNA is TGTGCCTGGAGCCGAGGGGGTGGGAATCAGCCCCAGCATTTT. It translates to CAWSRGGGNQPQHF.

This clone has a single count. This chain links TRBV5-4 with TRBJ1-2, with a tentative D call TRBD1 (6 bases). Germline V CDR1 and CDR2: SGHNT, YYREEE (reference sequence). Deletions cut 0 bases from V and 3 bases from J, with 15 bases between. The CDR3 loop spans 16 amino acids. CDR3 nucleotides: TGTGCCAGCAGCTTGGGCAGGGGCCGTCTGGACTATGGCTACACCTTC. Protein: CASSLGRGRLDYGYTF. Based on the CDR3 plus reference TRBV5-4 and TRBJ1-2, the full variable domain is ETGVTQSPTHLIKTRGQQVTLRCSSQSGHNTVSWYQQALGQGPQFIFQYYREEENGRGNFPPRFSGLQFPNYSSELNVNALELDDSALYLCASSLGRGRLDYGYTFGSGTRLTVV.

The genes are TRBV13 and TRBJ2-5, with D tentatively TRBD1 (6 bases). The CDR3 consists of 13 residues. V lost 6 bases, J lost 5 bases, and 13 bases lay in between. Germline assignment: CDR1 PRHDT and CDR2 FYEKMQ (reference sequence). The CDR3 DNA reads TGTGCCAGCAGGGATACAGGGTTGGAGACCCAGTACTTC. Protein sequence: CASRDTGLETQYF.

The chain employs TRBV12-3 or TRBV12-4 and TRBJ2-7; maybe TRBD2 (6 bases). The CDR3 has 13 amino acids. V dropped 2 bases and J dropped 6 bases, with 11 bases sitting between them. The chain's CDR3 is CASSLPGTSEQYF. CDR3 sequence (DNA): TGTGCCAGCAGTTTACCTGGGACTTCCGAGCAGTACTTC.

In its sample, this clone was seen a few times. The gene calls are TRBV6-5 and TRBJ2-1, with 16 bases that match TRBD2. This CDR3 is built from 14 residues. Unmatched junction bases numbered 4, after V lost 2 bases and J lost 15 bases. Germline V lookup: CDR1 MNHEY, CDR2 SVGAGI. The CDR3 DNA follows: TGTGCCAGCAGTTACCGGGGACTAGCGGGGGGGCTGTTCTTC. Translation: CASSYRGLAGGLFF.

The V call is TRBV27, the J call TRBJ1-1, with 7 bases aligning to TRBD1. Germline lookup yields CDR1 MNHEY and CDR2 SMNVEV (reference sequence). Unmatched junction bases numbered 4, after V lost 5 bases and J lost 1 base. This CDR3 is 14 amino acids long. CDR3 residues: CASSRTGSNTEAFF. The CDR3, as DNA: TGTGCCAGCAGTCGGACAGGATCGAACACTGAAGCTTTCTTT.

The chain uses TRBV5-6 and TRBJ1-2; unclear D gene. Between the trimmed V and J ends, which lost 2 bases and 7 bases, there was a span of 6 bases. This CDR3 has 11 amino acids. From germline, CDR1 is SGHDT and CDR2 YYEEEE. The CDR3 DNA reads TGTGCCAGCAGCTTTAGAGGTGGCTACACCTTC. Protein product: CASSFRGGYTF.

The chain recombines TRBV5-6 with TRBJ2-2; 14 bases fit TRBD2. The germline V gene has CDR1 SGHDT and CDR2 YYEEEE. This CDR3 has 18 amino acids. V gave up 1 base and J gave up 1 base; unmatched junction bases: 3. The CDR3, as DNA: TGTGCCAGCAGCTTGCCGGGACTAGCGGGGGAGAACACCGGGGAGCTGTTTTTT. Protein: CASSLPGLAGENTGELFF.

This sequence joins TRBV10-2 and TRBJ2-5, with D maybe TRBD1 (5 bases). This CDR3 comprises 14 residues. Per the germline V gene, CDR1 is WSHSY and CDR2 is SAAADI. Between the trimmed V and J ends, which lost 6 bases and 1 base, there was a span of 12 bases. CDR3 sequence (DNA): TGCGCCAGCAGCGGTGCAGGGCGCCAAGAGACCCAGTACTTC. Protein sequence: CASSGAGRQETQYF.

The chain couples TRBV6-5 to TRBJ1-1; D is undetermined. The CDR3 has 12 residues. V was clipped by 8 bases and J by 0 bases, with 7 bases between them. Looked up from germline, CDR1 is MNHEY and CDR2 is SVGAGI. CDR3 nucleotide sequence: TGTGCCAGCTCAAGCATGAACACTGAAGCTTTCTTT. This gives the protein CASSSMNTEAFF.

This chain uses TRBV6-1 with TRBJ2-3, with 8 bases that match TRBD2. V was pared by 3 bases and J by 4 bases, with 0 bases of the junction left unmatched. The length of the CDR3 is 13 residues. CDR1 and CDR2 (germline): MNHNS, SASEGT. The CDR3 sequence is CASSETSADTQYF. In nucleotides, the CDR3 is TGTGCCAGCAGTGAGACTAGCGCAGATACGCAGTATTTT.

The rearrangement links TRBV15 to TRBJ1-2, with D possibly TRBD1 on 5 matching bases. The germline V and J ends were trimmed by 0 bases and 3 bases, with 11 bases remaining between them. In germline, CDR1 is LNHNV, CDR2 YYDKDF (reference sequence). The CDR3 runs to 15 residues. The DNA of the CDR3 is TGTGCCACCAGCAGAGATAAGTGGGGCGACTATGGCTACACCTTC. Its protein product is CATSRDKWGDYGYTF.

This clone occurred once. The chain links TRBV28 to TRBJ2-7; 7 bases are a match to TRBD1. CDR3 length equals 15 residues. With 6 bases clipped from V and 5 bases from J, the junction kept 13 bases outside the gene matches. The germline V gene encodes CDR1 MDHEN and CDR2 SYDVKM. CDR3 loop: CASSSADRVRNEQYF. CDR3 nucleotides: TGTGCCAGCAGCTCCGCTGACAGGGTACGCAACGAGCAGTACTTC.

This rearrangement joins TRBV28 to TRBJ2-1; possible D gene TRBD2, 6 bases. Trimming stripped 3 bases from V and 9 bases from J, with 12 bases between. Germline V gene data show CDR1 as MDHEN and CDR2 as SYDVKM. The CDR3 length is 13 residues. CDR3 DNA: TGTGCCAGCAGTTTGGATCCGGGGGTTGAGCAGTTCTTC. It specifies CASSLDPGVEQFF.

The chain has TRBV2 and TRBJ1-5; D not resolved. V lost 8 bases, J lost 4 bases, and 6 bases lay in between. Per germline, CDR1 SNHLY and CDR2 FYNNEI. This CDR3 spans 11 amino acids. The CDR3 protein is CASGVNQPQHF. In DNA form, the CDR3 reads TGTGCCAGCGGAGTAAATCAGCCCCAGCATTTT.

The chain employs TRBV6-1 and TRBJ2-5; 8 bases fit TRBD2. This CDR3 is built from 16 residues. V was clipped by 4 bases and J by 0 bases; unmatched bases: 7. Germline CDR1 is MNHNS and CDR2 is SASEGT. The CDR3 reads CASSVIAGFYQETQYF. The CDR3 DNA is TGTGCCAGCAGTGTGATAGCGGGGTTTTACCAAGAGACCCAGTACTTC.

The chain combines TRBV27 with TRBJ1-6, with 7 bases lining up with TRBD1. This CDR3 comprises 16 residues. Trimming took 4 bases from V and 4 from J; bases not matched to a gene: 7. The germline CDR1 and CDR2 sequences are MNHEY and SMNVEV (reference sequence). The CDR3 reads CASSSNPTGYNSPLHF. The DNA for the CDR3 is TGTGCCAGCAGTTCAAACCCGACAGGGTATAATTCACCCCTCCACTTT.

J is TRBJ1-1 and V is TRBV28; weak D call: TRBD1 (6 bases). This CDR3 region has 14 residues. Germline V gene sequence: CDR1 MDHEN, CDR2 SYDVKM. Trimming removed 3 bases from V and 4 bases from J, with 12 bases in between. The CDR3 DNA reads as TGTGCCAGCAGTTTTCAGGGGTGGGGCACTGAAGCTTTCTTT. Its translation is CASSFQGWGTEAFF.

The chain has TRBV27 and TRBJ1-1; D gene ambiguous. The CDR3 length is 13 residues. From germline, CDR1 is MNHEY and CDR2 SMNVEV (reference sequence). V was trimmed by 8 bases and J by 7 bases, leaving 17 bases between them. The DNA for the CDR3 is TGTGCCAGCGGAGAGAGAGGCATAGTTGAAGCTTTCTTT. This codes for CASGERGIVEAFF.

This clone was seen a handful of times. This chain uses TRBV3-1 (or the pseudogene TRBV3-2) with TRBJ1-3; possibly TRBD1 for D (6 bases). This CDR3 has 15 residues. Trimming cost V 4 bases and J 9 bases, with 19 bases left between them. The V gene's germline CDR1 is LGHDT and CDR2 YNNKEL (reference sequence). The CDR3 sequence: CASSPRAGDYSTIYF. Here the CDR3 DNA reads TGTGCCAGCAGCCCTCGTGCAGGGGATTATAGCACCATATATTTT.

The chain joins TRBV19 to TRBJ1-6; a weak D match, TRBD1 (6 bases). The germline V and J ends were trimmed by 4 bases and 10 bases, with 20 bases remaining between them. The germline V gene has CDR1 LNHDA and CDR2 SQIVND (reference sequence). The CDR3 is made up of 16 amino acids. In DNA form, the CDR3 reads TGTGCCAGTAGTAGGGAAGTTTGGGGGCGCGGATCACCCCTCCACTTT. This sequence encodes CASSREVWGRGSPLHF.

The gene calls are TRBV4-1 and TRBJ1-1; D remains unclear. Germline V CDR1 and CDR2: MGHRA, YSYEKL. Trimming shortened V by 2 bases and J by 2 bases, and 18 bases separated the two germline ends. The CDR3 extends over 17 amino acids. The CDR3 loop is CASSQLPAPGINTEAFF. CDR3 sequence (DNA): TGCGCCAGCAGCCAACTTCCCGCCCCGGGAATTAACACTGAAGCTTTCTTT.

The chain couples TRBV28 to TRBJ1-2, with TRBD1 matching 10 bases. The CDR3 has 16 residues. Trimming removed 5 bases from V and 8 bases from J; junction bases left unmatched: 14. Germline V gene data show CDR1 as MDHEN and CDR2 as SYDVKM. The CDR3 here is CASSLRGQGRQLGYTF. CDR3 sequence (DNA): TGTGCCAGCAGTCTCAGGGGACAGGGGCGGCAGTTAGGCTACACCTTC.

The V call is TRBV5-1, the J call TRBJ2-2; TRBD1 agrees at 9 bases. The germline V gene encodes CDR1 SGHRS and CDR2 YFSETQ. The trim removed 5 bases at V and 7 bases at J, leaving 9 bases unmatched. This CDR3 is built from 15 residues. The CDR3 loop is CASSLLQGAGGELFF. CDR3 in DNA: TGCGCCAGCAGTTTACTACAGGGGGCTGGCGGGGAGCTGTTTTTT.

The J gene is TRBJ2-1, the V gene TRBV7-2, with D possibly TRBD1 on 5 matching bases. Trimming shortened V by 4 bases and J by 7 bases, and 17 bases separated the two germline ends. The CDR3 sequence is 15 residues long. The V gene's germline CDR1 is SGHTA and CDR2 FQGNSA. The CDR3 reads CASSSSASQGNEQFF. In nucleotides, the CDR3 is TGTGCCAGCAGCTCTAGTGCTAGTCAGGGTAATGAGCAGTTCTTC.

The rearrangement uses TRBV5-1 and TRBJ1-4; 8 positions match TRBD1. Trimming at V came to 1 base and at J to 8 bases, leaving 7 bases not matched to a gene. The CDR3 covers 15 residues. Germline V gives CDR1 SGHRS, CDR2 YFSETQ. CDR3 DNA sequence: TGCGCCAGCAGCTTGATCAGGGGGCGAGGGGAAAAACTGTTTTTT. Protein: CASSLIRGRGEKLFF.